The 5 T cell receptor beta chains in this list originate from one sample, sequenced in a study of metastatic and nonmetastatic thyroid tumors. All patients were treatment-naive before thyroid surgery. TCRdb reanalyzed the PCR reads with MiXCR. The sample carries tens of thousands of clones, around 20% recorded once. Sequenced input: blood. These receptors all come from a female donor with papillary thyroid cancer or a benign thyroid nodule (not recorded which). Some clones in this sample may be carry-over from other donors' samples.

This clone occurred many times. The chain carries TRBV2 and TRBJ1-1, with 9 bases aligning to TRBD1. Germline V gene lookup returns CDR1 SNHLY and CDR2 FYNNEI. The CDR3 length is 17 residues. V shed 8 bases, J shed 6 bases, and the junction held 19 bases outside the gene matches. CDR3 in amino acids: CASREGIRDRVSPEAFF. In DNA form, the CDR3 reads TGTGCCAGCCGCGAAGGAATCCGGGACAGGGTGTCCCCTGAAGCTTTCTTT.

This clone was observed a handful of times. The junction does not match germline at one end; this may be a read error. The chain combines TRBV24-1 with TRBJ2-7, with D perhaps matching TRBD1 or TRBD2 (5 bases each). There are 15 residues in the CDR3. Germline V gene lookup returns CDR1 KGHDR and CDR2 SFDVKD. CDR3 nucleotide sequence: TGTGCCACCAGTGATTTCAGCAGTGGCAGGGACGATCAGTACTTC. Residues: CATSDFSSGRDDQYF.

This rearrangement joins TRBV28 to TRBJ2-2, with D unclear. Germline-derived CDR1 and CDR2 are MDHEN and SYDVKM. The CDR3 runs 14 residues. The V and J ends lost 4 bases and 9 bases respectively, with 15 bases between them. CDR3: CASSSRVGYWELFF. The CDR3, as DNA: TGTGCCAGCAGTTCCCGAGTGGGATACTGGGAGCTGTTTTTT. Filled out from reference TRBV28 and TRBJ2-2, the complete variable domain reads DVKVTQSSRYLVKRTGEKVFLECVQDMDHENMFWYRQDPGLGLRLIYFSYDVKMKEKGDIPEGYSVSREKKERFSLILESASTNQTSMYLCASSSRVGYWELFFGEGSRLTVL.

There are many counts of this clone. The chain carries TRBV29-1 and TRBJ1-1, with TRBD1 identical over 7 bases. V shed 0 bases and J 5 bases; nucleotides not matched to a gene: 6. The germline V gene has CDR1 SQVTM and CDR2 ANQGSEA. The CDR3 extends over 14 amino acids. CDR3 residues: CSVEDWPGGTEAFF. CDR3 in DNA: TGCAGCGTTGAAGATTGGCCAGGGGGGACTGAAGCTTTCTTT.

This clone was picked up many times. The sample has other DNA sequences that encode this CDR3 too. The rearrangement joins TRBV6-1 to TRBJ2-3; maybe TRBD2 (6 bases). V dropped 3 bases and J dropped 0 bases, with 16 bases sitting between them. Germline lookup yields CDR1 MNHNS and CDR2 SASEGT. This CDR3 has 17 residues. CDR3 sequence (DNA): TGTGCCAGCAGTGACCCGATTCGGCGGGGTAGCACAGATACGCAGTATTTT. This encodes CASSDPIRRGSTDTQYF.